These 25 T cell receptor beta chains share one sample of origin, sequenced in a study of blood T cell repertoires in COVID-19. Method: immunoSEQ multiplex PCR; TCRdb's copy keeps in-frame clones and lacks some. The top ten hold 2.5% to 3% of the sample, which has 190,000 or so clones, approximately 78% seen once. Input material: peripheral blood. The source of these receptors is a woman of 80 years or more with active or convalescent COVID-19.

Worth noting for this clone: At one boundary the junction diverges from the germline segment, which might be a read error. The CDR3 DNA is TGTGCCATCAGTGACGGGGACAGGATGGATTTT. Protein product: CAISDGDRMDF. This sequence joins TRBV10-3 and TRBJ1-5; 8 nucleotides agree with TRBD1. The CDR3 covers 11 residues. Germline V gene data show CDR1 as ENHRY and CDR2 as SYGVKD.

This sequence joins TRBV7-2 and TRBJ1-2; TRBD1 agrees at 8 bases. Germline V gene sequence: CDR1 SGHTA, CDR2 FQGNSA. Trimming removed 5 bases from V and 4 bases from J; junction bases left unmatched: 9. CDR3 length: 15 amino acids. DNA of the CDR3: TGTGCCAGCAGCACTAGGACAGGGAGTGCCTATGGCTACACCTTC. Protein product: CASSTRTGSAYGYTF.

A remark on this clone: Additional DNA sequences in this sample encode the identical CDR3. The chain links TRBV9 to TRBJ2-5; perhaps TRBD1 as D (5 bases). V lost 0 bases and J 5 bases, leaving 5 bases between the germline ends. The CDR3 runs 12 residues. Germline CDR1 is SGDLS and CDR2 is YYNGEE. CDR3 nucleotide sequence: TGTGCCAGCAGCGTAGGGGGCGAGACCCAGTACTTC. Protein product: CASSVGGETQYF.

This chain links TRBV19 with TRBJ2-2, with 12 bases lining up with TRBD2. Trimming at V came to 5 bases and at J to 5 bases, leaving 6 bases not matched to a gene. Germline assignment: CDR1 LNHDA and CDR2 SQIVND (reference sequence). The length of the CDR3 is 16 residues. CDR3 loop: CASSSGLAGVTGELFF. DNA of the CDR3: TGTGCCAGTAGTTCGGGACTAGCGGGTGTAACCGGGGAGCTGTTTTTT.

This clone has only one observation. The chain recombines TRBV3-1 (or the pseudogene TRBV3-2) with TRBJ2-2, with D perhaps TRBD1 (5 bases). Germline CDR1 reads LGHDT; CDR2 reads YNNKEL (reference sequence). There are 20 residues in the CDR3. Trimming cost V 1 base and J 4 bases, with 25 bases left between them. The CDR3: CASSQAVPGHSEPLTGELFF. Written as DNA, the CDR3 is TGTGCCAGCAGCCAAGCCGTACCCGGACACTCCGAACCCCTCACCGGGGAGCTGTTTTTT.

The J gene is TRBJ1-5, the V gene TRBV2; the D gene is possibly TRBD1 (6 bases). The CDR3 has 15 amino acids. V lost 6 bases to trimming and J lost 4 bases, with 16 bases between them. CDR1 is SNHLY, CDR2 FYNNEI, per germline. This CDR3 is CASREQGLLNQPQHF. CDR3 coding DNA: TGTGCCAGCAGGGAACAGGGACTCCTAAATCAGCCCCAGCATTTT.

V gene TRBV7-9 combines with J gene TRBJ2-7; 12 nucleotides align to TRBD2. This CDR3 is built from 13 residues. V trimming: 5 bases; J trimming: 10 bases; junction bases outside the gene matches: 6. CDR1 and CDR2 (germline): SEHNR, FQNEAQ (reference sequence). CDR3 sequence reads: CASSETSGGVQYF. CDR3 nucleotide sequence: TGTGCCAGCAGCGAGACTAGCGGGGGAGTTCAGTACTTC.

The rearrangement joins TRBV10-3 to TRBJ2-1; TRBD2 matches at 13 bases. Trimming took 10 bases from V and 9 from J; bases not matched to a gene: 6. In germline, CDR1 is ENHRY, CDR2 SYGVKD. This CDR3 comprises 13 residues. CDR3 sequence reads: CATRTSGGAEQFF. The CDR3 DNA reads as TGTGCCACCCGCACTAGCGGGGGGGCTGAGCAGTTCTTC.

The table lists this clone with a count of one. The chain joins TRBV21-1 to TRBJ1-5; TRBD1, as called in the table, went unchecked against the DNA. TRBV21-1 is a pseudogene locus. The CDR3 runs 17 residues. The chain's CDR3 is CASSKQNGDRVRQPQHF. The DNA for the CDR3 is TGTGCCAGCAGCAAACAGAATGGGGACAGGGTACGTCAGCCCCAGCATTTT.

The chain uses TRBV7-9 and TRBJ1-5, with D perhaps TRBD1 (6 bases). Trimming cost V 4 bases and J 7 bases, with 20 bases left between them. The germline V gene has CDR1 SEHNR and CDR2 FQNEAQ (reference sequence). The CDR3 extends over 16 amino acids. CDR3 bases: TGTGCCAGCAGCTCCCTGGGGGCCAGGGAAAGACAGCCCCAGCATTTT. Translating gives CASSSLGARERQPQHF.

This chain joins TRBV5-4 and TRBJ2-2; 8 nucleotides match TRBD2. This CDR3 comprises 15 residues. Germline assignment: CDR1 SGHNT and CDR2 YYREEE (reference sequence). The V segment lost 4 bases and the J segment 5 bases; nucleotides outside the gene matches: 7. CDR3 coding DNA: TGTGCCAGCAGCCGGGGGGGCGATCGTACCGGGGAGCTGTTTTTT. Its protein is CASSRGGDRTGELFF.

This sequence joins TRBV28 and TRBJ1-1; D is ambiguous. This CDR3 contains 11 residues. Trimming removed 5 bases from V and 13 bases from J, with 14 bases in between. CDR1 and CDR2 (germline): MDHEN, SYDVKM. The CDR3 coding sequence is TGTGCCAGCAGTGCCGCATTGGAGGGTTTCTTT. This encodes CASSAALEGFF.

The chain recombines TRBV24-1 with TRBJ1-2; TRBD1 matches at 9 bases. Losses at the gene ends were 12 bases for V and 3 bases for J; bases not matched to a gene: 7. Germline CDR1 KGHDR, CDR2 SFDVKD. The length of the CDR3 is 13 residues. CDR3 DNA: TGTGCCGCCGCGGACAGGGGTGACTATGGCTACACCTTC. This translates into CAAADRGDYGYTF.

The chain couples TRBV7-8 to TRBJ2-4; tentative D call: TRBD2 (7 bases). The CDR3 length is 18 residues. The germline V and J ends were trimmed by 5 bases and 8 bases, with 28 bases remaining between them. In germline, CDR1 is SGHVS, CDR2 FQNEAQ. CDR3 sequence (DNA): TGTGCCAGCAGCACGAAACCGGGGGGCCCCCCCTCCAATGACATTCAGTACTTC. Translating it yields CASSTKPGGPPSNDIQYF.

This sequence joins TRBV19 and TRBJ1-3; 7 nucleotides match TRBD1. The CDR3 runs 14 residues. V lost 6 bases, J lost 0 bases, and 2 bases stayed unmatched. The germline V gene has CDR1 LNHDA and CDR2 SQIVND (reference sequence). CDR3 sequence (DNA): TGTGCCAGTAGAGGGACAGCCTCTGGAAACACCATATATTTT. This encodes CASRGTASGNTIYF.

This clone was picked up a small number of times. The DNA of the CDR3 is TGCGCCAGCAGTGTTCGGGGAAGCTACGAGCAGTACTTC. This encodes CASSVRGSYEQYF. The J gene is TRBJ2-7, the V gene TRBV10-1; D may be TRBD2 (5 bases). The CDR3 extends over 13 amino acids. Deletions cut 4 bases from V and 3 bases from J, with 10 bases between. In germline, CDR1 is WNHNN, CDR2 SYGVQD (reference sequence).

This clone occurred a few times. The chain has TRBV5-1 and TRBJ2-2; D call uncertain. This CDR3 comprises 16 residues. Germline CDR1 SGHRS, CDR2 YFSETQ. Deletions cut 0 bases from V and 4 bases from J, with 13 bases between. CDR3: CASSLAVGSGTGELFF. The DNA for the CDR3 is TGCGCCAGCAGCTTGGCGGTGGGTTCGGGCACCGGGGAGCTGTTTTTT. Together with reference TRBV5-1 and TRBJ2-2, the CDR3 gives the full variable domain: KAGVTQTPRYLIKTRGQQVTLSCSPISGHRSVSWYQQTPGQGLQFLFEYFSETQRNKGNFPGRFSGRQFSNSRSEMNVSTLELGDSALYLCASSLAVGSGTGELFFGEGSRLTVL.

The chain has TRBV5-4 and TRBJ1-2; TRBD1 matches at 11 bases. V dropped 3 bases and J dropped 6; count of bases not matched to a gene: 7. The CDR3 is made up of 15 amino acids. From germline, CDR1 is SGHNT and CDR2 YYREEE (reference sequence). The CDR3 reads CASSWPGQGVDGYTF. CDR3 in DNA: TGTGCCAGCAGCTGGCCGGGACAGGGGGTGGATGGCTACACCTTC.

This clone was recorded only once. The chain is built from TRBV28 and TRBJ2-5; 9 bases map to TRBD2. The trim removed 3 bases at V and 4 bases at J, leaving 0 bases unmatched. Germline V gene sequence: CDR1 MDHEN, CDR2 SYDVKM. This CDR3 has 13 residues. The chain's CDR3 is CASSFSGGETQYF. As DNA, the CDR3 is TGTGCCAGCAGTTTTAGCGGGGGAGAGACCCAGTACTTC.

The rearrangement uses TRBV10-3 and TRBJ2-3; TRBD2 aligns across 11 bases. Trimming took 2 bases from V and 1 from J; bases not matched to a gene: 2. This CDR3 has 16 residues. Germline CDR1 ENHRY, CDR2 SYGVKD. CDR3 loop: CAISEVLAGGTDTQYF. CDR3 sequence (DNA): TGTGCCATCAGTGAGGTACTAGCGGGGGGCACAGATACGCAGTATTTT.

This clone was seen a few times. V gene TRBV6-2 or TRBV6-3 combines with J gene TRBJ1-2, with a possible D match to TRBD1 (6 bases). Trimming cost V 5 bases and J 5 bases, with 6 bases left between them. The CDR3 has 11 residues. Per germline, CDR1 MNHEY and CDR2 SVGEGT. The CDR3 sequence is CASSTGYGYTF. The CDR3 coding sequence is TGTGCCAGCAGTACAGGGTATGGCTACACCTTC.

The chain couples TRBV5-1 to TRBJ2-1, with 10 bases matching TRBD2. Germline lookup yields CDR1 SGHRS and CDR2 YFSETQ. V was clipped by 0 bases and J by 7 bases; unmatched bases: 10. This CDR3 has 17 amino acids. The chain's CDR3 is CASSLGSGGAAFNEQFF. CDR3 DNA: TGCGCCAGCAGCTTGGGGAGCGGGGGGGCCGCGTTTAATGAGCAGTTCTTC.

The chain joins TRBV29-1 to TRBJ1-4; D is perhaps TRBD1 (6 bases). The ends were cut back, 7 bases at V and 8 bases at J, with 17 bases in the middle. The CDR3 has 13 amino acids. CDR1 is SQVTM and CDR2 is ANQGSEA in the germline V gene. CDR3 DNA sequence: TGCAGCGGGGCCCGACAGGACACGGAAAAACTGTTTTTT. Translating gives CSGARQDTEKLFF.

The chain carries TRBV10-1 and TRBJ2-3; the match to TRBD2 covers 12 bases. The ends lost 5 bases at V and 14 bases at J; junction bases unmatched: 11. The CDR3 spans 14 residues. Germline lookup yields CDR1 WNHNN and CDR2 SYGVQD (reference sequence). The CDR3 loop is CASSSQTSGGARYF. CDR3 nucleotide sequence: TGCGCCAGCAGTTCTCAGACTAGCGGGGGTGCGAGGTATTTT.

This sequence joins TRBV7-9 and TRBJ2-2; 7 nucleotides line up with TRBD1. This CDR3 has 17 amino acids. Germline V gene sequence: CDR1 SEHNR, CDR2 FQNEAQ (reference sequence). The J segment lost 2 bases and the V segment lost 6 bases, leaving 12 bases of the junction unmatched. The CDR3 DNA follows: TGTGCCAGCAGAGCTATGACAGGGCGTCGAAACACCGGGGAGCTGTTTTTT. Protein product: CASRAMTGRRNTGELFF.